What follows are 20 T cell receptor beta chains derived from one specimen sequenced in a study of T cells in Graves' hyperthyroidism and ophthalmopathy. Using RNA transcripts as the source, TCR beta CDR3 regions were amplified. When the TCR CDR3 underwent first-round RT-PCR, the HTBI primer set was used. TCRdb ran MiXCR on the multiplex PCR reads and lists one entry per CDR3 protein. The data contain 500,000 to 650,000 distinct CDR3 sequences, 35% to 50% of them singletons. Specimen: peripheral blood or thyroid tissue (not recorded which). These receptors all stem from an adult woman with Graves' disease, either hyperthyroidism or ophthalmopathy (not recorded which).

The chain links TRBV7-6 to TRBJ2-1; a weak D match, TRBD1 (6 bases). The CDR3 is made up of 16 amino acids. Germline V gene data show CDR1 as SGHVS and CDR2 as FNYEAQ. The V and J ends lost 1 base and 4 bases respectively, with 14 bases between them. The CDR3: CASSLGPPQGYNEQFF. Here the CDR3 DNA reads TGTGCCAGCAGCTTAGGTCCCCCCCAGGGGTACAATGAGCAGTTCTTC.

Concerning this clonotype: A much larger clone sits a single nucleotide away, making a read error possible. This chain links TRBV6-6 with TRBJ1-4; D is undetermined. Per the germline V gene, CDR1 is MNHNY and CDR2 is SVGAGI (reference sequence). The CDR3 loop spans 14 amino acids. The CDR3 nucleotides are TGTGCCGGCAGTTCCCGTGGTATAGGAGAAAAACTGTTTTTT. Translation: CAGSSRGIGEKLFF.

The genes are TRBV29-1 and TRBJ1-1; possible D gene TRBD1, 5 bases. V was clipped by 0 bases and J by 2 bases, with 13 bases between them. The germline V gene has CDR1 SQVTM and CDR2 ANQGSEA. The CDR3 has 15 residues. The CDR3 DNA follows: TGCAGCGTTGAAGAGGGGGTTTCGGGAAACACTGAAGCTTTCTTT. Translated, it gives CSVEEGVSGNTEAFF.

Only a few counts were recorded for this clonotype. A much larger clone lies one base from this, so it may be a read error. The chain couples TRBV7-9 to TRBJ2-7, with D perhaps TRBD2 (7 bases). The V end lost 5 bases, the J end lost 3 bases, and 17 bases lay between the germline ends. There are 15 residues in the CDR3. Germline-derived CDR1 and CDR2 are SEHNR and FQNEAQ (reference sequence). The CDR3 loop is CASSPGLVGHYEQYF. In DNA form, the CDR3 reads TGTGCCAGCAGCCCTGGACTAGTGGGACACTACGAGCAGTACTTC.

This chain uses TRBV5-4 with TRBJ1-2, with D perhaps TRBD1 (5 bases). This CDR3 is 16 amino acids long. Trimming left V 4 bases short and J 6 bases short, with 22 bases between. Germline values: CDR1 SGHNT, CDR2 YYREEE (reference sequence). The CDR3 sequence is CASSLSGRGSNNGYTF. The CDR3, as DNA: TGTGCCAGCAGCCTTAGCGGGAGGGGATCGAACAATGGCTACACCTTC.

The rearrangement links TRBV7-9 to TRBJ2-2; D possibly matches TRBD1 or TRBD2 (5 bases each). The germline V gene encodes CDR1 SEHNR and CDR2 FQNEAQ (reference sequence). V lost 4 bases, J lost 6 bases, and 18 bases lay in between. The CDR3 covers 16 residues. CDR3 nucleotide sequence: TGTGCCAGCAGCTCACTCCCGGGACGGTCCCCCGGGGAGCTGTTTTTT. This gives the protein CASSSLPGRSPGELFF.

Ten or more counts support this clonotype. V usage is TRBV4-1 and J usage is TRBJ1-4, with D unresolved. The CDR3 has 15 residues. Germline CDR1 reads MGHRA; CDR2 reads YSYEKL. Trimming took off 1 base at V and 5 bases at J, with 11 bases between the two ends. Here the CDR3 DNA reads TGCGCCAGCAGCCAAGGGATTGTGGGGAATGAAAAACTGTTTTTT. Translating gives CASSQGIVGNEKLFF.

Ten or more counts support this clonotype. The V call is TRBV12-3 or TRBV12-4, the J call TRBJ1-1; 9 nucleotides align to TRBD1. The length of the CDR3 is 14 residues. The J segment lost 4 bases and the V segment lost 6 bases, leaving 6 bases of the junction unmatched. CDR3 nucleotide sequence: TGTGCCAGCAGCGAACAGGGGGCAGGCACTGAAGCTTTCTTT. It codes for CASSEQGAGTEAFF.

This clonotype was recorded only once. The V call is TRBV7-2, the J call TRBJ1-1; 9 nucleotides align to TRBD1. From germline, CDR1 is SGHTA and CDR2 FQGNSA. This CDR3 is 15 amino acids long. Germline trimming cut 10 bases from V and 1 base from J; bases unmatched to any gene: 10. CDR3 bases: TGTGCCACGGGACAGGGCAGGGCACGGAACACTGAAGCTTTCTTT. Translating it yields CATGQGRARNTEAFF.

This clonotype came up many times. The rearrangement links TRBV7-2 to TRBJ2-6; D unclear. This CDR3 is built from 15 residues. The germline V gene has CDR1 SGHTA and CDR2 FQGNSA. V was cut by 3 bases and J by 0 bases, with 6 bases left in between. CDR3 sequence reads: CASSFTRSGANVLTF. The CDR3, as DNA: TGTGCCAGCAGCTTTACTCGCTCTGGGGCCAACGTCCTGACTTTC.

The CDR3 DNA reads as TGCGCCAGCATACTACTCGGCCATGGGCGGCCCGAGCAGTACTTC. Translation gives CASILLGHGRPEQYF. The V call is TRBV10-2, the J call TRBJ2-7; D remains ambiguous. The germline CDR1 and CDR2 sequences are WSHSY and SAAADI. V dropped 7 bases and J dropped 6 bases, with 22 bases sitting between them. The CDR3 has 15 residues.

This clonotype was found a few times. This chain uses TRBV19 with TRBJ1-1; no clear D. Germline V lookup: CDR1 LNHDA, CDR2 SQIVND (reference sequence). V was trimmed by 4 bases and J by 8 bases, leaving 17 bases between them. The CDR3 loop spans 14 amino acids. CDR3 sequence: CASSTWTAEEEAFF. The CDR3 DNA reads TGTGCCAGTAGTACCTGGACCGCCGAGGAGGAAGCTTTCTTT.

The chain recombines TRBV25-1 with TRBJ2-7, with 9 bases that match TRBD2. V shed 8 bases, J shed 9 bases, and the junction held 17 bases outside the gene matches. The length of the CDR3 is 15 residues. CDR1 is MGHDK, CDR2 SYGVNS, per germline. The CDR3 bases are TGTGCCAGCTCGGGGAGTAGCGGGAGCGCCAATGGGCAGTACTTC. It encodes CASSGSSGSANGQYF.

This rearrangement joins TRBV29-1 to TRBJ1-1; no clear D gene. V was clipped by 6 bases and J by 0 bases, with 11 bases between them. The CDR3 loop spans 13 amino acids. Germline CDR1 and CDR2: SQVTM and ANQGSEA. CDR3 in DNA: TGCAGCGTGACCCGGCAGGTGAACACTGAAGCTTTCTTT. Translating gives CSVTRQVNTEAFF.

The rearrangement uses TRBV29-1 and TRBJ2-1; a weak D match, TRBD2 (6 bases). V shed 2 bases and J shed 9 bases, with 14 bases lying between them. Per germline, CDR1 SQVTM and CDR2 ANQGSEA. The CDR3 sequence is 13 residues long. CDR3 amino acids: CSVEPFFGGEQFF. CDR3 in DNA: TGCAGCGTTGAACCGTTCTTCGGGGGTGAGCAGTTCTTC.

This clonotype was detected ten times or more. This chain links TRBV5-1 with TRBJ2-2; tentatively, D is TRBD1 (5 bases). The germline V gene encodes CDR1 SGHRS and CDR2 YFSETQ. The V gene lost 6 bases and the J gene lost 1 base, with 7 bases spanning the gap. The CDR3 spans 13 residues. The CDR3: CASTTGNTGELFF. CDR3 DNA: TGCGCCAGCACCACAGGGAACACCGGGGAGCTGTTTTTT.

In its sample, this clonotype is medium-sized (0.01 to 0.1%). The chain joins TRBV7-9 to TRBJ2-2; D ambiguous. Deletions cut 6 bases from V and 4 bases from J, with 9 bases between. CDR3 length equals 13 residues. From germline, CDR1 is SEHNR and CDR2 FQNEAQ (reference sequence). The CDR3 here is CASSPRGTGELFF. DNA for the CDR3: TGTGCCAGCAGTCCCAGAGGCACCGGGGAGCTGTTTTTT.

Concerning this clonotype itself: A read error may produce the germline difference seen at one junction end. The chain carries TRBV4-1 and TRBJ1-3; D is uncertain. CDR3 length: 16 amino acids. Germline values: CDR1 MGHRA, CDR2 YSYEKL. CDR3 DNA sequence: TGCGCCAGCAGCCCTTCTATGCTGTTCTCTGGAAACACCACATATTTT. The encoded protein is CASSPSMLFSGNTTYF.

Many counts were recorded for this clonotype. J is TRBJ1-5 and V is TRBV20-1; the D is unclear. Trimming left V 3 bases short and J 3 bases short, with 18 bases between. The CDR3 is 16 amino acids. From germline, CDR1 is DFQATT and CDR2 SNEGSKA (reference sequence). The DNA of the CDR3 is TGCAGTGCTAGGAGGGTATTACAGACAATCAATCAGCCCCAGCATTTT. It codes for CSARRVLQTINQPQHF.

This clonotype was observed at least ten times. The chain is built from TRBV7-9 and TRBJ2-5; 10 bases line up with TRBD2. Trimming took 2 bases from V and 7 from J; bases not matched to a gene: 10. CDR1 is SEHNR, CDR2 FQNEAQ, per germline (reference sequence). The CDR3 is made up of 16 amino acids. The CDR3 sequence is CASSLRSSGSALTQYF. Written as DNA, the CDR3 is TGTGCCAGCAGCTTAAGGTCTAGCGGGAGTGCATTGACCCAGTACTTC.